The entry below describes one TCR beta chain. How the authors handled the data: Amplification with reference gene primers provided the estimates of nucleated cell counts. Only in-frame clones appear in the TCRdb table, and some are missing; sequencing was by immunoSEQ multiplex PCR. V, J and clone size are taken as reported in that table, and D and trimming were inferred from the DNA itself. The data show 200,000 or so clones, with 82% seen just once and around 5.2% held by the top ten. Germline CDR1 reads SQVTM; CDR2 reads ANQGSEA. The CDR3 is 11 amino acids. V was shortened by 0 bases and J by 6 bases, with 5 bases between the two germline ends. This entry belongs to a study of blood T cell repertoires in COVID-19. Study-level background: Samples representing acute and convalescent COVID-19 were sourced from the United States, Italy and Spain.

This TCR was sampled from a woman aged 25 to 39 with acute or convalescent COVID-19. The chain links TRBV29-1 to TRBJ1-2, with unresolved D. The sequenced sample consisted of peripheral blood. As DNA, the CDR3 is TGCAGCGTTGAAGATCGGGATGGCTACACCTTC. It encodes CSVEDRDGYTF.